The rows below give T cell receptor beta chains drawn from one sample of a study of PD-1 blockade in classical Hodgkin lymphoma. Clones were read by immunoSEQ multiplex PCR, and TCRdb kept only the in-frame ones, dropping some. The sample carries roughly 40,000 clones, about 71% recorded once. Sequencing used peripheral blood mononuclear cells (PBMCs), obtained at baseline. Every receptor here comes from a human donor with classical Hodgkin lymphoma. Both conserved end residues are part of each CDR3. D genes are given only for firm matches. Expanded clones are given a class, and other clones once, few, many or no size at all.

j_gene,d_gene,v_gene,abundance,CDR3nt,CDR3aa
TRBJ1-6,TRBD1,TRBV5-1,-,TGCGCCAGCAGCTGGTCGGGACAGCCAAATTCACCCCTCCACTTT,CASSWSGQPNSPLHF
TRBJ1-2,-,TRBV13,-,TGTGCCAGCAGCTTATCGGGGGGGCCCTATGGCTACACCTTC,CASSLSGGPYGYTF
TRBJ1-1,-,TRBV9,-,TGTGCCAGCAGCGTAGCTACGTCCACTGAAGCTTTCTTT,CASSVATSTEAFF
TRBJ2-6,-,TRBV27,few,TGTGCCAGCAGTTTAGAGGGCAGGGAGGCTGGGGCCAACGTCCTGACTTTC,CASSLEGREAGANVLTF
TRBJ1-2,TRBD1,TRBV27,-,TGTGCCAGCAACCCGGGACAGGGATATGGCTACACCTTC,CASNPGQGYGYTF
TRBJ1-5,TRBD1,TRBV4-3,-,TGCGCCAGCAGCCGTGGGACAGGGGGCAATCAGCCCCAGCATTTT,CASSRGTGGNQPQHF
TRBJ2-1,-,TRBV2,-,TGTGCCAGCAGGACCCCCAGAAGCTCCTACAATGAGCAGTTCTTC,CASRTPRSSYNEQFF
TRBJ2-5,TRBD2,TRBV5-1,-,TGCGCCAGCAGCAATCGACTAGCGGGGACAGAGACCCAGTACTTC,CASSNRLAGTETQYF
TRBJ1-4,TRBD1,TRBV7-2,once,TGTGCCAGCAGCAGACAGGGGACGTCAACTAATGAAAAACTGTTTTTT,CASSRQGTSTNEKLFF
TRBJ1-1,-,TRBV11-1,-,TGTGCCACCCGACAGGCTGGGGAAAACACTGAAGCTTTCTTT,CATRQAGENTEAFF
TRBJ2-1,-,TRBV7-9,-,TGTGCCAGCAGCTTAGAGCTCCTCATTATGTTCTTC,CASSLELLIMFF
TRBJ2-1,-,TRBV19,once,TGTGCCAGTACGCTGGGACCCGAGCAGTTCTTC,CASTLGPEQFF
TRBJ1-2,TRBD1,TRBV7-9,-,TGTGCCAGCAGCTTCGACAGGGGGGATTATGGCTACACCTTC,CASSFDRGDYGYTF
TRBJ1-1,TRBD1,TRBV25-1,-,TGTGCCAGCATCCATGACAGGGGGCTTCGGGCTTTCTTT,CASIHDRGLRAFF
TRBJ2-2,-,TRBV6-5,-,TGTGCCAGCAGTTCAGAACCGACCGGGGAGCTGTTTTTT,CASSSEPTGELFF
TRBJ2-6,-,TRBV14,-,TGTGCCAGCAGCCAATACAGGTCTTGGGACCTTAGGGCCAACGTCCTGACTTTC,CASSQYRSWDLRANVLTF
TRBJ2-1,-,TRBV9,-,TGTGCCAGCAGCGTAGCTATGACTAGTGGTAAGGAGCAGTTCTTC,CASSVAMTSGKEQFF
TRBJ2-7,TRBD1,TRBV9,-,TGTGCCAGCGGGACAGGGCTCTACGAGCAGTACTTC,CASGTGLYEQYF
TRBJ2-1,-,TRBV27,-,TGTGCCAGCGGAAGACCTCAGAGGAATGAGCAGTTCTTC,CASGRPQRNEQFF
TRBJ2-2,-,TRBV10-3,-,TGTGCCATTGGCGGAGGGGGGCGCTTGGGCCCCGGGGAGCTGTTTTTT,CAIGGGGRLGPGELFF
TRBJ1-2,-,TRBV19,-,TGTGCCAGTCGGGAAAACTATGGCTACACCTTC,CASRENYGYTF
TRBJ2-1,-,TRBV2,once,TGTGCCAGCTTCTGGGACAATGAGCAGTTCTTC,CASFWDNEQFF
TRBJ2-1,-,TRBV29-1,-,TGCAGCGTTGAAGTATGGCGCCAATTCCCTGAGCAGTTCTTC,CSVEVWRQFPEQFF
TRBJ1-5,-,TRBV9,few,TGTGCCAGCAGCGCTTACCGCAGGGTGGGTGTTCAGCCCCAGCATTTT,CASSAYRRVGVQPQHF
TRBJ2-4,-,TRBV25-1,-,TGTGCCAGCAGTGAGACTCATCGACAGGCACTAGCCAAAAACATTCAGTACTTC,CASSETHRQALAKNIQYF
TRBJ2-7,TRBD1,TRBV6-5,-,TGTGCCAGCAGTTACTCAAGGGACAGTTACGAGCAGTACTTC,CASSYSRDSYEQYF
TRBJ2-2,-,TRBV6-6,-,TGTGCCAGCTGGGGAATGGGGAACACCGGGGAGCTGTTTTTT,CASWGMGNTGELFF
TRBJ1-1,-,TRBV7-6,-,TGTGCCAGCAGCACCGTTCTGAACACTGAAGCTTTCTTT,CASSTVLNTEAFF
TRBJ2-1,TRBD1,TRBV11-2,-,TGTGCCAGCAGCTTTGGGACAGGGGATGAGCAGTTCTTC,CASSFGTGDEQFF
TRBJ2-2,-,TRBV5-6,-,TGTGCCAGCAGCTCGGTACGGGGGACCGGGGAGCTGTTTTTT,CASSSVRGTGELFF
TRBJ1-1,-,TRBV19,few,TGTGCCAGTAGTACAACAGCGAACACTGAAGCTTTCTTT,CASSTTANTEAFF
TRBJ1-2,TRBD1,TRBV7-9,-,TGTGCCAGCAGCGAAAGACAGGGGGCCGCTAACTATGGCTACACCTTC,CASSERQGAANYGYTF
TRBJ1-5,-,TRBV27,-,TGTGCCAGCAAGAAGGGGAGCAATCAGCCCCAGCATTTT,CASKKGSNQPQHF
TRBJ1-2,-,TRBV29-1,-,TGCAGCGTTGATCCGGGAAACGGCTACACCTTC,CSVDPGNGYTF
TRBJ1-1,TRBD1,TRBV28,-,TGTGCCAGCAGCTGGGACAGCTTGAACACTGAAGCTTTCTTT,CASSWDSLNTEAFF
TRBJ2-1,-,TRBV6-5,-,TGTGCCAGCGAGGGGGGACAGCTCCTCTACAATGAGCAGTTCTTC,CASEGGQLLYNEQFF